These 14 T cell receptor beta chains originate from one sample sequenced in a study of intratumoral heterogeneity in liver cancer. The method was the immunoSEQ multiplex PCR assay. TCRdb provides this immuneACCESS table in a form limited to in-frame rearrangements. Some clones are lacking; in checked studies, under half of them reflect an unresolved V gene, and why the rest are absent is not known. A total of 20,000 to 25,000 clones appear in this sample, roughly 73% of them only once. Approximately 18% of the sample goes to the ten largest clones. The material sequenced was tumor-adjacent normal tissue, taken before any cancer treatment. Receptors originate from a woman between 70 and 85 years old with hepatocellular carcinoma.

The sample holds a few counts of this clone. The chain employs TRBV6-1 and TRBJ2-7; D tentatively reads TRBD1 or TRBD2 (5 bases each). Trimming removed 6 bases at V and 1 base at J, with 10 bases between. Looked up from germline, CDR1 is MNHNS and CDR2 is SASEGT. The CDR3 covers 13 residues. Written as DNA, the CDR3 is TGTGCCAGCAGATCCGGGGCGTCCTACGAGCAGTACTTC. Translation: CASRSGASYEQYF.

This clone has a handful of counts. The chain carries TRBV2 and TRBJ2-3, with TRBD2 matching 8 bases. The CDR3 contains 17 residues. Germline CDR1 SNHLY, CDR2 FYNNEI. With V trimmed by 2 bases and J by 1 base, 8 bases remained unmatched. CDR3 in DNA: TGTGCCAGCAGTGAAACCCGGACTAGCACGGGCACAGATACGCAGTATTTT. Translated, it gives CASSETRTSTGTDTQYF.

The chain combines TRBV6-2 or TRBV6-3 with TRBJ2-5, with 8 bases identical to TRBD2. Germline CDR1 reads MNHEY; CDR2 reads SVGEGT. The CDR3 covers 16 residues. V lost 2 bases, J lost 5 bases, and 10 bases stayed unmatched. As DNA, the CDR3 is TGTGCCAGCAGTTACCGCCGCCTAGCGGGTAGTGAGACCCAGTACTTC. As protein: CASSYRRLAGSETQYF.

The chain recombines TRBV9 with TRBJ2-5, with D hard to call. Trimming left V 1 base short and J 5 bases short, with 6 bases between. This CDR3 has 12 residues. Per the germline V gene, CDR1 is SGDLS and CDR2 is YYNGEE. The CDR3 DNA sequence: TGTGCCAGCAGCGTATACGGGGAGACCCAGTACTTC. Protein product: CASSVYGETQYF.

This sequence joins TRBV6-5 and TRBJ2-1; D unclear. Trimming left V 7 bases short and J 10 bases short, with 17 bases between. Germline lookup yields CDR1 MNHEY and CDR2 SVGAGI. This CDR3 has 13 residues. CDR3 protein: CASKERTRPEQFF. The CDR3 nucleotides are TGTGCCAGCAAAGAAAGGACCCGCCCAGAGCAGTTCTTC.

The chain carries TRBV9 and TRBJ2-3; 11 nucleotides line up with TRBD2. J was trimmed by 1 base and V by 3 bases; bases with no gene match: 4. This CDR3 is 16 amino acids long. Germline V gene data show CDR1 as SGDLS and CDR2 as YYNGEE. The CDR3 is CASSATSGIGTDTQYF. CDR3 coding DNA: TGTGCCAGCAGCGCGACTAGCGGGATTGGCACAGATACGCAGTATTTT.

The J gene is TRBJ2-1, the V gene TRBV5-4; D tentatively fits TRBD1 or TRBD2 (5 bases each). This CDR3 is built from 15 residues. Trimming took 2 bases from V and 8 from J, leaving 17 bases between them. Germline CDR1 is SGHNT and CDR2 is YYREEE (reference sequence). This CDR3 reads CASSFKGRPLDEQFF. The CDR3, as DNA: TGTGCCAGCAGCTTTAAGGGACGGCCCTTGGATGAGCAGTTCTTC.

The rearrangement links TRBV7-2 to TRBJ1-2; no definite D call. From germline, CDR1 is SGHTA and CDR2 FQGNSA. The CDR3 has 14 amino acids. The V and J ends lost 1 base and 0 bases respectively, with 6 bases between them. In DNA, the CDR3 is TGTGCCAGCAGCTTAGTTGGGGCTAACTATGGCTACACCTTC. Its protein product is CASSLVGANYGYTF.

The chain links TRBV7-3 to TRBJ2-1, with 7 bases aligning to TRBD2. CDR1 and CDR2 (germline): SGHTA, FQGTGA. The length of the CDR3 is 15 residues. Trimming at V came to 3 bases and at J to 4 bases, leaving 6 bases not matched to a gene. This CDR3 reads CASSFFAGEYNEQFF. The CDR3 region has the DNA TGTGCCAGCAGCTTCTTCGCGGGAGAATACAATGAGCAGTTCTTC.

The V call is TRBV9, the J call TRBJ1-3, with a weak D call TRBD1 (6 bases). Germline CDR1 is SGDLS and CDR2 is YYNGEE. The V end lost 4 bases, the J end lost 0 bases, and 14 bases lay between the germline ends. The CDR3 sequence is 16 residues long. Here the CDR3 reads CASSRTASFSGNTIYF. The CDR3 DNA is TGTGCCAGCAGCCGGACAGCCAGTTTCTCTGGAAACACCATATATTTT. Full variable domain (rest looked up from reference TRBV9 and TRBJ1-3): DSGVTQTPKHLITATGQRVTLRCSPRSGDLSVYWYQQSLDQGLQFLIQYYNGEERAKGNILERFSAQQFPDLHSELNLSSLELGDSALYFCASSRTASFSGNTIYFGEGSWLTVV.

This clone ranks as medium-sized. This rearrangement joins TRBV4-1 to TRBJ2-2, with TRBD1 as a possible D gene (6 bases). V was trimmed by 0 bases and J by 4 bases, leaving 12 bases between them. CDR1 and CDR2 (germline): MGHRA, YSYEKL. This CDR3 is built from 16 residues. The CDR3 protein is CASSQDQGRATGELFF. CDR3 DNA sequence: TGCGCCAGCAGCCAAGATCAGGGGCGTGCCACCGGGGAGCTGTTTTTT.

The CDR3 nucleotides read TGTGCCACCAGTGATTTGCCGCGGGCCTTTGATAGGGCCCAGTACTTC. Translating gives CATSDLPRAFDRAQYF. The V and J genes are TRBV24-1 and TRBJ2-5, with D possibly TRBD2 on 5 matching bases. Germline loops: CDR1 KGHDR, CDR2 SFDVKD. Trimming took off 0 bases at V and 9 bases at J, with 19 bases between the two ends. The CDR3 has 16 residues.

The chain is built from TRBV16 and TRBJ2-1; D is undetermined. CDR1 is KGHSY and CDR2 is FQNENV in the germline V gene. CDR3 size: 14 residues. Trimming removed 0 bases at V and 0 bases at J, with 3 bases between. CDR3 in DNA: TGTGCCAGCAGCCAATCTCGCTCCTACAATGAGCAGTTCTTC. Amino acid sequence: CASSQSRSYNEQFF.

The chain recombines TRBV9 with TRBJ2-2; no firm D call. Per the germline V gene, CDR1 is SGDLS and CDR2 is YYNGEE. The CDR3 has 14 residues. The V gene lost 6 bases and the J gene lost 3 bases, with 12 bases spanning the gap. The DNA of the CDR3 is TGTGCCAGCACAGGTAGCAGCTACACCGGGGAGCTGTTTTTT. Translation: CASTGSSYTGELFF.